A single sample is the source of the 25 T cell receptor beta chains below, sequenced in a study of shared clonotypes between healthy human individuals. Data came from immunoSEQ multiplex PCR; TCRdb stores just in-frame clones and leaves some out. The sample includes about 680,000 clones, roughly 94% seen only once; the top ten take approximately 24%. Naive CD8 cells, CD45RO-negative and positively selected for CCR7, excluded terminally differentiated effector memory CD45RA+ cells. The material sequenced was naive CD8+ T cells sorted from blood. These receptors all come from a man aged 30 to 45 in good health.

The chain employs TRBV27 and TRBJ1-3; a weak D match, TRBD1 (6 bases). Germline-derived CDR1 and CDR2 are MNHEY and SMNVEV (reference sequence). Trimming took off 4 bases at V and 2 bases at J, with 9 bases between the two ends. The CDR3 consists of 14 residues. The CDR3 region is CASSYRGAGNTIYF. Here the CDR3 DNA reads TGTGCCAGCAGTTATAGGGGGGCTGGAAACACCATATATTTT.

The J gene is TRBJ1-3, the V gene TRBV7-6, with D tentatively TRBD1 (5 bases). Germline V gene data show CDR1 as SGHVS and CDR2 as FNYEAQ. The CDR3 contains 15 residues. Trimming removed 0 bases from V and 1 base from J, with 7 bases in between. Written as DNA, the CDR3 is TGTGCCAGCAGCTTAGCGGGGGGATCTGGAAACACCATATATTTT. Translating it yields CASSLAGGSGNTIYF.

This chain joins TRBV5-6 and TRBJ1-2; 7 nucleotides agree with TRBD1. The CDR3 covers 13 residues. Germline loops: CDR1 SGHDT, CDR2 YYEEEE. J was trimmed by 4 bases and V by 4 bases; bases with no gene match: 4. This chain's CDR3 is CASSVQGTYGYTF. CDR3 bases: TGTGCCAGCAGCGTACAGGGGACCTATGGCTACACCTTC.

This chain joins TRBV10-1 and TRBJ2-2, with D unclear. Trimming removed 2 bases at V and 8 bases at J, with 12 bases between. The germline V gene encodes CDR1 WNHNN and CDR2 SYGVQD (reference sequence). The CDR3 has 14 amino acids. This CDR3 is CASSEVQVTGELFF. DNA for the CDR3: TGCGCCAGCAGTGAGGTCCAGGTCACTGGGGAGCTGTTTTTT.

The chain couples TRBV10-3 to TRBJ2-7, with 8 bases fitting TRBD2. V lost 1 base and J lost 2; bases outside the gene matches: 4. Germline loops: CDR1 ENHRY, CDR2 SYGVKD. CDR3 length: 15 amino acids. The CDR3: CAISELAGRPYEQYF. The CDR3 DNA is TGTGCCATCAGTGAGTTAGCGGGACGACCCTACGAGCAGTACTTC.

In its sample, this clone was seen once. This chain connects TRBV6-6 to TRBJ1-5; tentative D call: TRBD1 (6 bases). Germline assignment: CDR1 MNHNY and CDR2 SVGAGI (reference sequence). The CDR3 is 15 amino acids. The V end was cut by 2 bases, the J end by 0 bases, with 8 bases between. CDR3 in amino acids: CASSYRDISNQPQHF. Written as DNA, the CDR3 is TGTGCCAGCAGTTACCGGGACATTAGCAATCAGCCCCAGCATTTT.

This chain links TRBV5-6 with TRBJ2-1; D might be TRBD1 (5 bases). Germline CDR1 and CDR2: SGHDT and YYEEEE. The CDR3 loop spans 15 amino acids. V lost 5 bases to trimming and J lost 2 bases, with 14 bases between them. The CDR3 DNA sequence: TGTGCCAGCAGTCTCATACAGGCGACCTACAATGAGCAGTTCTTC. Amino acid sequence: CASSLIQATYNEQFF.

This CDR3 reads CASGGGLSGNTIYF. The CDR3 bases are TGTGCCTCGGGTGGGGGGTTGTCTGGAAACACCATATATTTT. The chain couples TRBV2 to TRBJ1-3; possible D gene TRBD1, 5 bases. The germline V gene has CDR1 SNHLY and CDR2 FYNNEI. The V gene lost 11 bases and the J gene lost 1 base, with 15 bases spanning the gap. This CDR3 has 14 amino acids.

The table lists this clone with a count of one. The chain is built from TRBV29-1 and TRBJ2-2, with no clear D. Trimming removed 7 bases from V and 4 bases from J, with 7 bases in between. The CDR3 consists of 11 residues. Germline loops: CDR1 SQVTM, CDR2 ANQGSEA. The CDR3: CSADGTGELFF. Written as DNA, the CDR3 is TGCAGCGCTGACGGCACCGGGGAGCTGTTTTTT.

V gene TRBV27 combines with J gene TRBJ2-2, with a possible D match to TRBD2 (7 bases). The CDR3 is 17 residues long. V dropped 6 bases and J dropped 6 bases, with 23 bases sitting between them. Germline V gene sequence: CDR1 MNHEY, CDR2 SMNVEV (reference sequence). The CDR3 nucleotides are TGTGCCAGCAGCCCTCTCGGAGTGCGGGGGCCGGCCGGGGAGCTGTTTTTT. It specifies CASSPLGVRGPAGELFF.

The chain recombines TRBV11-2 with TRBJ2-7; D may be TRBD1 (6 bases). The germline V and J ends were trimmed by 5 bases and 6 bases, with 8 bases remaining between them. In germline, CDR1 is SGHAT, CDR2 FQNNGV. The CDR3 covers 11 residues. The CDR3 protein is CASSRGGEQYF. The CDR3 coding sequence is TGTGCCAGCAGCCGAGGGGGCGAGCAGTACTTC. The full variable domain, completed using reference TRBV11-2 and TRBJ2-7, is EAGVAQSPRYKIIEKRQSVAFWCNPISGHATLYWYQQILGQGPKLLIQFQNNGVVDDSQLPKDRFSAERLKGVDSTLKIQPAKLEDSAVYLCASSRGGEQYFGPGTRLTVT.

The CDR3 region is CASSRASGAYEQYF. CDR3 in DNA: TGTGCCAGTAGTCGAGCTAGCGGGGCCTACGAGCAGTACTTC. The chain is built from TRBV19 and TRBJ2-7, with 9 bases lining up with TRBD2. Losses at the gene ends were 5 bases for V and 2 bases for J; bases not matched to a gene: 4. The germline V gene has CDR1 LNHDA and CDR2 SQIVND (reference sequence). The CDR3 contains 14 residues.

This sequence joins TRBV18 and TRBJ2-3, with 8 bases matching TRBD2. After removal of 1 base from V and 6 bases from J, the junction contained 6 bases not matched to a gene. From germline, CDR1 is KGHSH and CDR2 LQKENI. The CDR3 consists of 15 residues. In nucleotides, the CDR3 is TGTGCCAGCTCACCACTCGACTCGGGAGGGGATACGCAGTATTTT. Translating gives CASSPLDSGGDTQYF.

This clone showed up just once. V and J are TRBV19 and TRBJ1-1, with 10 positions matching TRBD1. V lost 6 bases and J lost 3; bases outside the gene matches: 7. The CDR3 is made up of 15 amino acids. Per the germline V gene, CDR1 is LNHDA and CDR2 is SQIVND (reference sequence). As DNA, the CDR3 is TGTGCCAGTAGCATCACCGGGACAGGGGACACTGAAGCTTTCTTT. Its protein product is CASSITGTGDTEAFF. The full variable domain, rest sourced from reference TRBV19 and TRBJ1-1, is DGGITQSPKYLFRKEGQNVTLSCEQNLNHDAMYWYRQDPGQGLRLIYYSQIVNDFQKGDIAEGYSVSREKKESFPLTVTSAQKNPTAFYLCASSITGTGDTEAFFGQGTRLTVV.

The gene calls are TRBV11-3 and TRBJ2-1; possible D gene TRBD1, 5 bases. From germline, CDR1 is SGHNT and CDR2 YENEEA. This CDR3 has 13 amino acids. Trimming cost V 6 bases and J 5 bases, with 11 bases left between them. DNA for the CDR3: TGTGCCAGCAGTGCAGGGTCCCACAATGAGCAGTTCTTC. The encoded protein is CASSAGSHNEQFF.

The V and J genes are TRBV28 and TRBJ2-2, with TRBD2 identical over 9 bases. V lost 6 bases, J lost 7 bases, and 15 bases stayed unmatched. Germline CDR1 and CDR2: MDHEN and SYDVKM. The CDR3 contains 17 residues. CDR3 sequence (DNA): TGTGCCAGCAGCGCAGTAGCGGGAGTGGTTAGTGGCGGGGAGCTGTTTTTT. Protein: CASSAVAGVVSGGELFF.

The chain carries TRBV7-8 and TRBJ2-1, with 11 bases matching TRBD2. The J segment lost 8 bases and the V segment lost 3 bases, leaving 3 bases of the junction unmatched. The CDR3 is 14 residues long. Germline lookup yields CDR1 SGHVS and CDR2 FQNEAQ. CDR3: CASSFSGRADEQFF. The CDR3, as DNA: TGTGCCAGCAGCTTTAGCGGGAGGGCCGATGAGCAGTTCTTC.

This sequence joins TRBV5-1 and TRBJ1-2; D ambiguous. Between the trimmed V and J ends, which lost 1 base and 0 bases, there was a span of 10 bases. This CDR3 is 15 amino acids long. In germline, CDR1 is SGHRS, CDR2 YFSETQ. The CDR3: CASSLRTDANYGYTF. The CDR3 region has the DNA TGCGCCAGCAGCTTGAGGACGGACGCTAACTATGGCTACACCTTC.

This chain uses TRBV7-9 with TRBJ2-7, with TRBD2 matching over 7 bases. Germline-derived CDR1 and CDR2 are SEHNR and FQNEAQ (reference sequence). Trimming removed 5 bases from V and 6 bases from J; junction bases left unmatched: 7. The CDR3 totals 13 residues. CDR3 protein: CASSLGRRPEQYF. The CDR3 DNA reads as TGTGCCAGCAGCCTCGGGAGGCGACCCGAGCAGTACTTC.

CDR3 nucleotides: TGTGCCAGCAGCCCCGGATGGGCGTCCCCGACTCAGTACTTC. Residues: CASSPGWASPTQYF. J is TRBJ2-7 and V is TRBV9; D is unresolved. The CDR3 covers 14 residues. Trimming pared 4 bases from V and 10 bases from J, leaving 21 bases between. CDR1 is SGDLS and CDR2 is YYNGEE in the germline V gene.

This chain joins TRBV7-9 and TRBJ2-1; D ambiguous. Germline CDR1 reads SEHNR; CDR2 reads FQNEAQ (reference sequence). The V end was cut by 3 bases, the J end by 6 bases, with 15 bases between. The CDR3 loop spans 15 amino acids. The CDR3 is CASSFGQPSLNEQFF. The CDR3 DNA is TGTGCCAGCAGCTTCGGGCAGCCGTCTCTCAATGAGCAGTTCTTC.

This chain links TRBV7-9 with TRBJ2-2, with D possibly being TRBD2 (6 bases). Germline values: CDR1 SEHNR, CDR2 FQNEAQ (reference sequence). The CDR3 covers 16 residues. V was shortened by 5 bases and J by 3 bases, with 16 bases between the two germline ends. CDR3 nucleotide sequence: TGTGCCAGCAGCCCAACGCCTGGCGGGGACACCGGGGAGCTGTTTTTT. Protein sequence: CASSPTPGGDTGELFF.

This clone is a singleton in its sample. J is TRBJ2-3 and V is TRBV18; D ambiguous. The germline V gene has CDR1 KGHSH and CDR2 LQKENI. The V and J ends lost 5 bases and 4 bases respectively, with 4 bases between them. The CDR3 covers 11 residues. The CDR3: CASSASDTQYF. CDR3 DNA sequence: TGTGCCAGCTCAGCATCAGATACGCAGTATTTT. The whole variable domain, remainder taken from reference TRBV18 and TRBJ2-3, is NAGVMQNPRHLVRRRGQEARLRCSPMKGHSHVYWYRQLPEEGLKFMVYLQKENIIDESGMPKERFSAEFPKEGPSILRIQQVVRGDSAAYFCASSASDTQYFGPGTRLTVL.

The genes are TRBV4-3 and TRBJ2-1, with a tentative D call TRBD2 (5 bases). The germline V gene has CDR1 LGHNA and CDR2 YSLEER. This CDR3 has 16 residues. Trimming stripped 0 bases from V and 7 bases from J, with 16 bases between. The CDR3: CASSQEALGSGNEQFF. CDR3 DNA: TGCGCCAGCAGCCAAGAGGCACTAGGGTCAGGTAATGAGCAGTTCTTC.

The chain recombines TRBV9 with TRBJ2-2; TRBD2 matches 10 bases. Germline assignment: CDR1 SGDLS and CDR2 YYNGEE. There are 16 residues in the CDR3. The junction had 8 bases not matched to a gene; V was cut back by 4 bases and J by 5 bases. CDR3: CASSPTSGTVTGELFF. The DNA of the CDR3 is TGTGCCAGCAGCCCAACTAGCGGGACGGTAACCGGGGAGCTGTTTTTT. The full variable domain, completed using reference TRBV9 and TRBJ2-2, is DSGVTQTPKHLITATGQRVTLRCSPRSGDLSVYWYQQSLDQGLQFLIQYYNGEERAKGNILERFSAQQFPDLHSELNLSSLELGDSALYFCASSPTSGTVTGELFFGEGSRLTVL.